These T cell receptor beta chains were read from a single sample in a study of neurological immune-mediated disorders. MiXCR, applied by TCRdb to the 5' RACE reads, yields one record per CDR3 protein. The sample includes 65,000 to 90,000 distinct CDR3 sequences, roughly 4.8% of them seen just once. Specimen: PBMCs. These receptors were taken from a young woman with multiple sclerosis. The conserved cysteine and the conserved F or W are not part of the CDR3 here.

j_gene	v_gene	len	CDR3aa
TRBJ2-5	TRBV6-6	15	ASSYTGTSGAQETQY
TRBJ2-1	TRBV9	13	ASSVDGPAYNEQF
TRBJ2-5	TRBV7-2	12	ASSTNTDQETQY
TRBJ2-2	TRBV5-1	12	ASSAGSNTGELF
TRBJ1-2	TRBV7-8	13	ASSFFTGANYGYT
TRBJ1-1	TRBV5-1	12	ASSLGSNLAEAF
TRBJ2-1	TRBV20-1	11	SATGVTYNEQF
TRBJ2-1	TRBV27	11	ASSRDNYNEQF
TRBJ2-1	TRBV2	14	ASRSPSGGGYNEQF
TRBJ1-3	TRBV5-1	13	ASSRETPSGNTIY
TRBJ1-5	TRBV12-3/TRBV12-4	11	ASSLSMYRPQH
TRBJ1-2	TRBV30	12	AWSRGGDVYGYT
TRBJ2-1	TRBV11-2	13	ASSLRQGGWNEQF
TRBJ1-2	TRBV5-1	12	ASSPGQGVYGYT
TRBJ1-1	TRBV7-9	11	ASSQWGGTEAF
TRBJ2-1	TRBV19	11	ASSGVGGSEQF
TRBJ1-1	TRBV3-1	14	ASSQAGWGTGTEAF
TRBJ2-5	TRBV5-1	13	ASSYVLPYQETQY
TRBJ1-4	TRBV28	11	ASTGASNEKLF